A single TCR beta chain is shown here with its context. Its antigen is not identified. This record comes from a study of graft-versus-host responses after intestinal transplantation. As for the study in general: Recipients were given multivisceral, liver-intestinal, or isolated intestinal transplants.

Profiling relied on immunoSEQ multiplex PCR, and the TCRdb table lists in-frame clones only, not all of them. The sample contains roughly 38,000 clones, roughly 92% of which appear only once. The germline V gene has CDR1 MDHEN and CDR2 SYDVKM. Trimming left V 6 bases short and J 6 bases short, with 15 bases between. The length of the CDR3 is 13 residues. This receptor was taken from a human donor who was the organ donor for an intestinal transplant. The source material was unstimulated CD8+ T cells sorted from spleen or lymph node cells, sampled before transplant. This sequence joins TRBV28 and TRBJ2-7, with D possibly matching TRBD1 (5 bases). The CDR3: CASSHPKGFEQYF. The CDR3 coding sequence is TGTGCCAGCAGCCACCCTAAGGGGTTCGAGCAGTACTTC.